These T cell receptor beta chains were read from a single sample in a study of T cell repertoires in cytomegalovirus infection. A single record per CDR3 protein comes from TCRdb applying MiXCR to the reads. Here the sample spans approximately 70,000 distinct CDR3 sequences, approximately 22% being singletons. No antigen has been identified for these receptors. The input for sequencing was CD8+ T cells from cultured PBMCs, taken from culture after CMV antigen stimulation. These receptors all stem from a human donor in good health (CMV status not recorded). Some clones in this sample may be carry-over from other donors' samples. Both conserved end residues are part of each CDR3. The D gene is left open where the match is weak. Size tells how often a clone was seen (once, few, many) or the class of an expanded clone, and some rows leave it out.

d_gene | j_gene | v_gene | abundance | CDR3nt | CDR3aa
- | TRBJ2-6 | TRBV4-1 | few | TGCGCTTCACAGGGCTCCAGACACTCTGGGGCCAACGTCCTGACTTTC | CASQGSRHSGANVLTF
- | TRBJ2-1 | TRBV27 | - | TGTGCCAGCAGTTTCTACGGCGATGAGCAGTTCTTC | CASSFYGDEQFF
TRBD1 | TRBJ1-3 | TRBV19 | - | TGTGCCAGTGGACAGGGGAATCTTTTGGGGGACACCATATATTTT | CASGQGNLLGDTIYF
TRBD1 | TRBJ2-1 | TRBV11-1 | few | TGTGCCAGCAGCTTAGCACCGGGACAGAACGACAATGAGCAGTTCTTC | CASSLAPGQNDNEQFF
- | TRBJ1-1 | TRBV7-6 | - | TGTGCCAGCAGCTTAAATCCGACAGCTACCATGAACACTGAAGCTTTCTTT | CASSLNPTATMNTEAFF
- | TRBJ2-3 | TRBV28 | few | TGTGCCAGCAGTTTAATTACAGCCAGCACAGATACGCAGTATTTT | CASSLITASTDTQYF
TRBD2 | TRBJ2-3 | TRBV7-9 | - | TGTGCCAGCACCCGGGAGGGGGTCACAGATACGCAGTATTTT | CASTREGVTDTQYF
- | TRBJ1-1 | TRBV4-1 | few | TGCGCCAGCACCCCACCCGGACGGAACACTGAAGCTTTCTTT | CASTPPGRNTEAFF
- | TRBJ2-3 | TRBV4-3 | - | TGCGCCAGCAGCCAAGACTGGAGGGGGAGGAAAGATACGCAGTATTTT | CASSQDWRGRKDTQYF
TRBD1 | TRBJ1-1 | TRBV7-2 | few | TGTGCCAGCAGCCCGACAGGGTTCACTGAAGCTTTCTTT | CASSPTGFTEAFF
- | TRBJ2-1 | TRBV7-2 | few | TGTGCCAGCAGCCCCGGGCGGGTAAGAAAGGGGTCGTTTGAGAATGAGCAGTTCTTC | CASSPGRVRKGSFENEQFF
- | TRBJ2-2 | TRBV5-1 | - | TGCGCCAGCAGCCCCATCACATCAGGTTTTGTCACCGGGGAGCTGTTTTTT | CASSPITSGFVTGELFF
TRBD1 | TRBJ1-1 | TRBV12-3/TRBV12-4 | few | TGTGCCAGCAGGGACAGGGCCGGGTTTAACACTGAAGCTTTCTTT | CASRDRAGFNTEAFF
TRBD1 | TRBJ2-7 | TRBV7-2 | few | TGTGCCAGCAGCCCGACAGGGTTGGCGCAGTACTTC | CASSPTGLAQYF
- | TRBJ1-1 | TRBV4-1 | - | TGCGCCAGCAGCCCCCCTCGGGGGACTGAAGCTTTCTTT | CASSPPRGTEAFF
- | TRBJ1-4 | TRBV28 | few | TGTGCCAGCGCAGGTTCTCGAGTAGTCGCTAATGAAAAACTGTTTTTT | CASAGSRVVANEKLFF
- | TRBJ1-2 | TRBV7-9 | - | TGTGCCAGCAGCCTTAGCGCAGGAGATAATGGCTACACCTTC | CASSLSAGDNGYTF
TRBD1 | TRBJ1-1 | TRBV19 | few | TGTGCCAGTATCGGGACAGGGCTGAACACTGAAGCTTTCTTT | CASIGTGLNTEAFF